Sequencing of this T cell receptor (beta chain) was carried out in a study of blood T cell repertoires in COVID-19 (dated by TCRdb to about 2020). In the study overall: Samples from collaborators originated in the United States, Italy and Spain and spanned both the acute and convalescent phases of COVID-19. HLA class I and class II types, where available, came from metadata supplied by the sample provider rather than from assay-based typing. The material from the prospective study consisted of cDNA or gDNA derived from T cells, B-cell-depleted T cells, or PBMCs. Samples were obtained from the ongoing ImmuneRACE study (first 160 participants) and from about 1,300 subjects provided by 6 global collaborators. Sample metadata almost always included a de-identified subject ID, COVID-19 status, age in years and sex. The dataset comprised deeply sampled blood TCRbeta repertoires from subjects exposed to, actively infected with, or recovered from COVID-19. The repertoires were released in a freely available public database intended as a resource for research on the immune response to SARS-CoV-2. Broader findings and caveats from the paper: The quantity of clinical and demographic metadata differed by source and by participant and was supplied without curation.

In regard to this clone: Its antigen is not yet known. Base qualities were left out, and no much larger clone turns up one base away.

At one collaborating source in Seattle, patients were enrolled during active infection and were followed longitudinally through the course of disease. Whole blood was collected in K2EDTA tubes by collaborating institutions according to the institutions' own protocols. Collaborator samples were shipped for TCRbeta analysis as frozen whole blood, isolated PBMCs, or DNA extracted from either sample type. The immunoSEQ Assay, a bias-controlled multiplex PCR, was used to amplify TCRbeta CDR3 regions from genomic DNA. Turning to the authors' computational methods: The number of nucleated cells in each sample was estimated from the amplification of reference gene primers within the assay. To quantify the absolute abundance of each unique TCRbeta CDR3 rearrangement, sequence reads were collapsed and filtered. For each sample, productive Simpson clonality was calculated by taking the square root of Simpson's diversity index across productive rearrangements. TCRdb holds this immuneACCESS table with in-frame rearrangements only. Some clones are missing; in checked studies, unresolved V genes explain under half, and the rest has no known cause. V, J and clone size were drawn from that table, and D and trimming were deduced from the DNA. This sample gives approximately 330,000 clones in total; around 90% of them show up just once. Approximately 9.9% of the sample goes to the ten largest clones.

The sequenced material came from peripheral blood. This receptor was obtained from a man aged 25-45 years with COVID-19, enrolled during active disease.

The CDR3 corresponds to CSASYLGDVALGSTGNTIYF. The DNA is TGCAGTGCTAGTTATTTAGGGGATGTGGCCTTGGGGTCTACAGGAAACACCATATATTTT. The chain joins TRBV20-1 to TRBJ1-3, and the D gene may be TRBD1, 5 bases matching. Taken from cysteine to phenylalanine, the CDR3 has 20 residues. Left in the record is the CDR3 DNA by itself, 60 bases read in frame from the first base. CDR1 is given as DFQATT and CDR2 as SNEGSKA, both from the germline V gene (reference sequence). Trimming at the junction amounts to 3 bases on V and 4 bases on J, and the germline ends lie 31 bases apart.